A selection of T cell receptor beta chains follows, all from one sample in a study of identical twins. TCRdb analysed the 5' RACE reads with MiXCR anew, one entry per CDR3 protein. Here the sample spans some 460,000 distinct CDR3 sequences, 13% to 15% being singletons. This same sample was also part of a study on yellow fever vaccine responses in identical twins.

Sequences were obtained from CD4+ T cells sorted from blood. The receptors stem from a woman aged 18 to 35 in good health. Each CDR3 is given with its conserved first and last residue.

CDR3: CSAEPLTGGKTREAFF
V: TRBV20-1

CDR3: CASSQEVGLSGELFF
V: TRBV4-3

CDR3: CSARDGPSEQYF
V: TRBV20-1

CDR3: CASSRQGVYEQYF
V: TRBV6-1

CDR3: CASTLDGVQNTEAFF
V: TRBV5-1

CDR3: CASSQGTGGSIVQETQYF
V: TRBV4-1

CDR3: CASSEATYNEQFF
V: TRBV2

CDR3: CASNQVGGLRNEQFF
V: TRBV7-2

CDR3: CATSRTGQGSYEQYF
V: TRBV15

CDR3: CASSSRAGGTYEQYF
V: TRBV28

CDR3: CASSRTQGTEAFF
V: TRBV18

CDR3: CASSQELGGLSKNIQYF
V: TRBV4-3

CDR3: CASSHRTEWGTDTQYF
V: TRBV6-1

CDR3: CASSFNLALAGRGTYEQYF
V: TRBV5-1

CDR3: CSARVGGEAFF
V: TRBV29-1

CDR3: CASAQRPGQGYNEQFF
V: TRBV12-3/TRBV12-4

CDR3: CASSQSEVGVGEKLFF
V: TRBV4-2

CDR3: CASSIAGGPISYEQYF
V: TRBV19

CDR3: CASSLASSGSGDTQYF
V: TRBV5-1

CDR3: CSAKAVGRDTDTQYF
V: TRBV20-1

CDR3: CASSVGTSGSSYF
V: TRBV25-1

CDR3: CASTPSYEQYF
V: TRBV6-1

CDR3: CASSYSNLANEQFF
V: TRBV6-2/TRBV6-3

CDR3: CASSLMGRGTGELFF
V: TRBV7-2

CDR3: CSARLLAVVHEQYF
V: TRBV20-1

CDR3: CSARSPGSGANVLTF
V: TRBV20-1

CDR3: CASSLGPPTGELFF
V: TRBV28

CDR3: CASSRETGANVLTF
V: TRBV14

CDR3: CASSRKKTNEKLFF
V: TRBV7-9

CDR3: CASSQEVGGRGNEQFF
V: TRBV4-3

CDR3: CASSLSRYQPQHF
V: TRBV27

CDR3: CASSYSMGRWGTEAFF
V: TRBV6-5

CDR3: CASRAGTGTYEQYF
V: TRBV5-1

CDR3: CASSSRGRDTQYF
V: TRBV11-2

CDR3: CASSLVEDNSPLHF
V: TRBV5-1

CDR3: CASSLKNRVEQYF
V: TRBV7-6

CDR3: CASSVDAMMETQYF
V: TRBV9

CDR3: CASSNRQVWDEQFF
V: TRBV7-8

CDR3: CASPLKGQGYNEQFF
V: TRBV7-2

CDR3: CASSQDWAFHEQFF
V: TRBV3-1

CDR3: CSVEPNIQNIQYF
V: TRBV29-1

CDR3: CASSFLPISGNTIYF
V: TRBV27

CDR3: CSASTQGITDTQYF
V: TRBV20-1

CDR3: CASSSTVDSEQYF
V: TRBV5-1

CDR3: CASREPPTGTYYEQYF
V: TRBV6-2/TRBV6-3

CDR3: CSVQRTGTDTQYF
V: TRBV20-1

CDR3: CASRLPGQGPEAFF
V: TRBV6-1

CDR3: CSVLGLQTYEQYF
V: TRBV29-1

CDR3: CAGGTSGDTQYF
V: TRBV10-3

CDR3: CASSALKTFRGTEAFF
V: TRBV9

CDR3: CSANTGFSTEAFF
V: TRBV20-1

CDR3: CASSLGSGGNEQFF
V: TRBV7-2

CDR3: CASSFPPGELFF
V: TRBV7-3

CDR3: CASSPYSGTLGYTF
V: TRBV3-1

CDR3: CSARDHSRLIGETQYF
V: TRBV20-1

CDR3: CASRGGGSHEQYF
V: TRBV7-2

CDR3: CSVTDRGYGYTF
V: TRBV20-1